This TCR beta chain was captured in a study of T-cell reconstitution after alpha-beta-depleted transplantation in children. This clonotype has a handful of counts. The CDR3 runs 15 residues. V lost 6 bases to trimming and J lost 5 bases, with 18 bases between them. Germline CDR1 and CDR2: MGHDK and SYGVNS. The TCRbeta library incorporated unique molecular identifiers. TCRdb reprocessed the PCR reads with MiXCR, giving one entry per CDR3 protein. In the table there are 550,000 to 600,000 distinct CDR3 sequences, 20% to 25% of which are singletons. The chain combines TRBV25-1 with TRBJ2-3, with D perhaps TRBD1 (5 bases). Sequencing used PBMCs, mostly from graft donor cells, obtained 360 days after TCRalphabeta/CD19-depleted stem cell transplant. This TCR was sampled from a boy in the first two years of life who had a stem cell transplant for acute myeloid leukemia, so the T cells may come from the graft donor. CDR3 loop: CASRIGAGREDTQYF. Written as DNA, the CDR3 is TGTGCCAGCAGAATTGGGGCAGGGCGTGAAGATACGCAGTATTTT.